A selection of T cell receptor beta chains follows, all from one sample in a study of metastatic and nonmetastatic thyroid tumors. TCRdb reanalyzed the PCR reads with MiXCR. Found here are about 13,000 clones, approximately 30% of them singletons; the top ten hold approximately 12%. The sequenced material came from tumor tissue. These receptors all come from a female donor with papillary thyroid cancer or a benign thyroid nodule (not recorded which). Some clones in this sample may be carry-over from other donors' samples. CDR3s include the opening cysteine and the closing phenylalanine or tryptophan. The order of the fields is J gene, clone size, V gene, D gene, CDR3 protein, CDR3 DNA. The D gene is left open where the match is weak. Rows may omit the clone size; those that give it use once, few, many or a size class.

TRBJ2-5	many	TRBV5-5	TRBD1	CASSSMTGQETQYF	TGTGCCAGCAGCTCCATGACAGGGCAAGAGACCCAGTACTTC
TRBJ2-6	medium-sized	TRBV19	-	CASARGPNVLTF	TGTGCCAGTGCGAGAGGGCCCAACGTCCTGACTTTC
TRBJ1-2	-	TRBV20-1	-	CSARDGRQPNYGYTF	TGCAGTGCTAGAGATGGGAGACAGCCTAACTATGGCTACACCTTC
TRBJ1-1	-	TRBV7-8	TRBD1	CASSFTFWAGGTEAFF	TGTGCCAGCAGCTTTACTTTCTGGGCAGGGGGAACCGAAGCTTTCTTT
TRBJ2-3	-	TRBV11-2	-	CASSLIADTQYF	TGTGCCAGCAGCCTTATAGCAGATACGCAGTATTTT
TRBJ2-7	-	TRBV20-1	TRBD1	CIAEGQGLSYEQYF	TGTATTGCAGAAGGACAGGGGTTATCCTACGAGCAGTACTTC
TRBJ2-1	few	TRBV2	-	CASSGTWGKNEQFF	TGTGCCAGCAGCGGGACATGGGGCAAGAATGAGCAGTTCTTC
TRBJ1-5	-	TRBV3-1	-	CASSQDGPGAVQPQHF	TGTGCCAGCAGCCAAGATGGGCCAGGGGCCGTTCAGCCCCAGCATTTT
TRBJ1-4	-	TRBV6-1	-	CASSGIATNEELFF	TGTGCCAGCAGTGGAATAGCAACTAATGAAGAACTGTTTTTT
TRBJ1-2	many	TRBV29-1	-	CSARTGGDLGYTF	TGCAGCGCTAGGACGGGAGGGGATCTAGGCTACACCTTC
TRBJ2-7	-	TRBV3-1	-	CASSHREGLRYF	TGTGCCAGCAGCCATAGAGAGGGTCTCCGGTACTTC
TRBJ2-5	many	TRBV20-1	-	CSAARGTQYF	TGCAGTGCTGCCCGGGGGACCCAGTACTTC
TRBJ2-3	-	TRBV5-6	-	CATWGAFTDTQYF	TGTGCCACCTGGGGGGCATTCACAGATACGCAGTATTTT
TRBJ2-1	medium-sized	TRBV9	-	CASTTGSSYNEQFF	TGTGCCAGCACAACAGGGAGCTCCTACAATGAGCAGTTCTTC
TRBJ2-7	few	TRBV12-3/TRBV12-4	TRBD1	CASLPHMTGSEQYF	TGTGCCAGCCTTCCACACATGACAGGGTCCGAGCAGTACTTC
TRBJ1-1	-	TRBV5-1	-	CASNRVTGQGNEAFF	TGCGCCAGCAACCGTGTTACAGGGCAGGGGAATGAAGCTTTCTTT
TRBJ2-3	-	TRBV11-3	-	CASSLGSDTQYF	TGTGCCAGCAGCTTAGGGTCTGATACGCAGTATTTT
TRBJ1-1	few	TRBV5-1	-	CASSLAGGYTEAFF	TGCGCCAGCAGCTTGGCCGGGGGCTACACTGAAGCTTTCTTT
TRBJ2-3	many	TRBV2	-	CAVRRGDTQYF	TGTGCCGTTCGACGGGGGGATACGCAGTATTTT
TRBJ2-5	many	TRBV7-9	-	CASSPAREETQYF	TGTGCCAGCAGCCCAGCTCGGGAGGAGACCCAGTACTTC
TRBJ2-7	many	TRBV2	-	CASTFRLEQYF	TGTGCCAGCACCTTTAGACTCGAGCAGTACTTC
TRBJ2-3	-	TRBV18	TRBD1	CASSPGTGADTQYF	TGTGCCAGCTCACCCGGGACAGGGGCAGATACGCAGTATTTT
TRBJ1-6	medium-sized	TRBV20-1	-	CSARIQGTAISPLHF	TGCAGTGCTAGGATTCAAGGGACCGCAATTTCACCCCTCCACTTT
TRBJ1-1	-	TRBV27	-	CASSLQGKGTEAFF	TGTGCCAGCAGTTTGCAGGGAAAAGGAACTGAAGCTTTCTTT
TRBJ2-7	-	TRBV20-1	-	CSASVAVGNTYEQYF	TGCAGTGCCAGTGTGGCGGTAGGTAATACGTACGAGCAGTACTTC
TRBJ2-7	-	TRBV7-2	-	CASSYSRVAGYEQYF	TGTGCCAGCAGCTATAGTAGGGTGGCAGGGTACGAGCAGTACTTC
TRBJ2-2	few	TRBV12-3/TRBV12-4	TRBD2	CASRTWTSGNTWELFF	TGTGCCAGCAGAACCTGGACTAGCGGTAACACCTGGGAGCTGTTTTTT
TRBJ1-2	few	TRBV6-2/TRBV6-3	-	CASSYSWGGYGYTF	TGTGCCAGCAGTTACTCGTGGGGAGGCTATGGCTACACCTTC
TRBJ2-7	-	TRBV4-1	-	CASSQERGTQYEQYF	TGCGCCAGCAGCCAAGAACGCGGGACACAATACGAGCAGTACTTC
TRBJ2-5	-	TRBV12-3/TRBV12-4	-	CASSSLSRPEETQYF	TGTGCCAGCAGTTCCCTCAGCAGGCCCGAAGAGACCCAGTACTTC
TRBJ2-3	many	TRBV24-1	TRBD2	CATSDFLAGVGDTQYF	TGTGCCACCAGTGATTTTCTCGCGGGAGTGGGAGATACGCAGTATTTT
TRBJ2-1	many	TRBV13	-	CASSLRGYNEQFF	TGTGCCAGCAGCTTACGGGGGTACAATGAGCAGTTCTTC
TRBJ1-3	few	TRBV27	-	CASSLVGGSSGNTIYF	TGTGCCAGCAGTTTAGTCGGCGGTAGCTCTGGAAACACCATATATTTT
TRBJ2-2	few	TRBV6-1	-	CASSPANTVELFF	TGTGCCAGCAGTCCTGCAAACACCGTGGAGCTGTTTTTT
TRBJ1-2	-	TRBV19	-	CASSIDSGRPNYGYTF	TGTGCCAGTAGTATAGATTCGGGTAGGCCCAACTATGGCTACACCTTC
TRBJ2-2	many	TRBV4-1	TRBD1	CASSYRPGTANTGELFF	TGCGCCAGCAGCTACCGACCCGGGACAGCGAACACCGGGGAGCTGTTTTTT
TRBJ2-7	few	TRBV11-2	-	CASSLGQSAYEQYF	TGTGCCAGCAGCTTAGGACAGAGTGCCTACGAGCAGTACTTC
TRBJ2-7	medium-sized	TRBV11-2	-	CASSPGGQGSYEQYF	TGTGCCAGCAGCCCGGGAGGCCAGGGGTCCTACGAGCAGTACTTC
TRBJ2-1	many	TRBV6-2/TRBV6-3	-	CASSLSAGEQFF	TGTGCCAGCAGTTTGTCCGCGGGTGAGCAGTTCTTC
TRBJ2-3	many	TRBV5-8	-	CASSLGTATYTDTQYF	TGTGCCAGCAGCTTGGGGACAGCTACTTACACAGATACGCAGTATTTT
TRBJ1-2	large	TRBV12-3/TRBV12-4	-	CASNSRGGTGYTF	TGTGCCAGCAACTCTCGGGGGGGGACTGGCTACACCTTC
TRBJ2-7	-	TRBV28	TRBD1	CASSSPGTGSLSYEQYF	TGTGCCAGCAGTAGTCCCGGGACAGGGTCCCTCTCCTACGAGCAGTACTTC
TRBJ1-3	few	TRBV7-2	-	CASSSYGNTIYF	TGTGCCAGCAGCTCCTATGGAAACACCATATATTTT
TRBJ2-2	-	TRBV14	TRBD2	CASSQMGLSGVNTGELFF	TGTGCCAGCAGCCAGATGGGACTATCGGGGGTAAACACCGGGGAGCTGTTTTTT
TRBJ2-7	-	TRBV13	-	CASSPRLGRNEQYF	TGTGCCAGCAGCCCTCGACTAGGACGTAACGAGCAGTACTTC
TRBJ2-7	medium-sized	TRBV27	TRBD1	CASSFQTGAYEQYF	TGTGCCAGCAGTTTCCAGACAGGGGCCTACGAGCAGTACTTC
TRBJ2-7	-	TRBV10-3	-	CAISESEEGYEQYF	TGTGCCATCAGTGAGTCTGAGGAAGGGTACGAGCAGTACTTC
TRBJ2-7	medium-sized	TRBV6-1	-	CASSSPTLSYEQYF	TGTGCCAGCAGTTCCCCGACCCTCTCCTACGAGCAGTACTTC
TRBJ2-2	few	TRBV24-1	-	CATSLLGTSTGELFF	TGTGCCACCAGCCTCCTTGGGACGAGCACCGGGGAGCTGTTTTTT
TRBJ2-7	-	TRBV20-1	-	CSASPNSGLTYEQYF	TGCAGTGCTAGCCCGAACTCCGGACTTACCTACGAGCAGTACTTC
TRBJ1-3	few	TRBV30	-	CAWWDLGGTIYF	TGTGCCTGGTGGGATTTAGGAGGCACCATATATTTT
TRBJ1-2	medium-sized	TRBV30	-	CAWRVRADGYTF	TGTGCCTGGAGAGTCAGGGCAGATGGCTACACCTTC
TRBJ2-2	many	TRBV9	TRBD2	CASSVGSGSVTGELFF	TGTGCCAGCAGCGTAGGTAGCGGGAGTGTCACCGGGGAGCTGTTTTTT
TRBJ1-2	-	TRBV19	-	CASSIDLTGYYGYTF	TGTGCCAGTAGTATAGATCTGACAGGATACTATGGCTACACCTTC
TRBJ1-6	few	TRBV18	-	CASSPSDGTQHSPLHF	TGTGCCAGCTCACCGTCGGACGGAACCCAACACTCACCCCTCCACTTT
TRBJ1-4	many	TRBV11-2	-	CASSLVGVTGKLFF	TGTGCCAGCAGCTTAGTAGGGGTCACTGGAAAACTGTTTTTT
TRBJ1-1	many	TRBV30	TRBD1	CASSLGTGSTEAFF	TGTGCCAGTTCTTTGGGGACAGGGAGCACTGAAGCTTTCTTT
TRBJ1-2	many	TRBV28	-	CASSFLREDSGYTF	TGTGCCAGCAGTTTCCTTCGGGAGGATAGCGGCTACACCTTC